The clone carrying this T cell receptor beta chain showed up just a few times. Its antigen is not identified. Arm-PCR of CDR3 regions and iRepertoire HTBI primers were the basis on which TCR beta libraries were built. TCRdb redid the calling of the multiplex PCR reads with MiXCR, one entry per CDR3 protein. The table includes approximately 350,000 distinct CDR3 sequences, roughly 17% detected once. The record originates from a study of regulatory T cells in long-lasting Graves disease. Study-level findings and limits: Sharing of public clonotypes was greater in persistent patients (around 2,500) than in new patients (around 880).

Looked up from germline, CDR1 is MGHRA and CDR2 is YSYEKL. Trimming took 4 bases from V and 11 from J; bases not matched to a gene: 5. The CDR3 runs to 13 residues. The time point was: newly diagnosed GD, antithyroid drugs for less than 3 months. RNA from PBMCs was the source of the TCR library. This same sample was also taken into another study, of T cells in Graves' hyperthyroidism and ophthalmopathy. This second report adds: First-round RT-PCR of the TCR CDR3 relied on the HTBI primer set.

The sequencing used peripheral blood mononuclear cells (PBMCs), collected at new diagnosis, from a patient treated with antithyroid drugs. This sequence originates from a man aged 35 to 55 with Graves disease. The rearrangement joins TRBV4-1 to TRBJ2-1, with 10 bases matching TRBD2. This CDR3 is CASSLGLAEKQFF. The DNA of the CDR3 is TGCGCCAGCAGCCTAGGACTAGCGGAGAAGCAGTTCTTC.